This T cell receptor beta chain was retrieved from a study of T cells after yellow fever vaccination. Study observations and caveats: Across the CD4 and CD8 compartments, a small share of clonotypes was present in both.

Generation of TCR cDNA used 5'RACE template switching (which added a universal primer site and UMIs). MiXCR was run by TCRdb on the 5' RACE reads, yielding one entry per CDR3 protein. Here the sample spans 50,000 to 75,000 distinct CDR3 sequences, more than 5.5% being singletons. This clonotype was picked up many times. Its antigen is undetermined. Trimming took 1 base from V and 5 from J, leaving 17 bases between them. The germline V gene encodes CDR1 LGHNT and CDR2 FRNRAP. CDR3 length: 16 residues. The receptor was isolated from a man between 18 and 29 years old who received the YFV17D yellow fever vaccine. The chain recombines TRBV12-5 with TRBJ1-1, with TRBD1 as a possible D gene (6 bases). The starting material was CD8+ T cells sorted from PBMCs, obtained on the day of the first yellow fever vaccination. CDR3 residues: CASGLDPQGLETEAFF. The CDR3 nucleotides are TGTGCTAGTGGTTTGGACCCCCAGGGGCTGGAAACTGAAGCTTTCTTT.